This TCR beta chain comes out of a study of control samples from healthy donors and cancer patients. Here immunoSEQ multiplex PCR was the method, and the copy in TCRdb shows in-frame clones only, minus some. The sample yields over 80,000 clones, approximately 80% seen once. Trimming took 0 bases from V and 5 from J; bases not matched to a gene: 7. Looked up from germline, CDR1 is MNHEY and CDR2 is SMNVEV (reference sequence). The CDR3 contains 16 residues. The clonotype comes from a woman aged 30 to 39 in good health. The chain joins TRBV27 to TRBJ2-1, with TRBD2 matching 7 bases. Sequencing was performed on blood. CDR3 region: CASSLSRSGVHNEQFF. DNA for the CDR3: TGTGCCAGCAGTTTATCGCGGAGCGGGGTACACAATGAGCAGTTCTTC.